The entry below gives a single T cell receptor (beta chain) sequence along with its context. What this receptor recognizes is not known. Base-call qualities are not available, and no considerably larger clone is one nucleotide away. This entry is derived from a study of PD-L1 blockade in urothelial cancer (dated by TCRdb to about 2017). For the wider study: Every patient began therapy at some point between 2013 and 2015 and was given atezolizumab 1,200 mg intravenously every 3 weeks. About 85% of the roughly 29 patients were males with bladder-origin urothelial cancer, and about 65% of the roughly 30 reported a prior smoking history. An ECOG performance status of 0 or 1 was recorded for the patients, and 0 to 3 prior chemotherapy regimens had been received by the patients. Blood samples were analyzed at two time points: 3 weeks after treatment start (second dose) and 6 weeks after treatment start. Blood samples gave median yields of around 140,000 T cells and some 80,000 unique TCRs, along with a median clonality of 0.080. An exploratory multi-omic analysis was conducted of the somatic, immune and clinical correlates of response to PD-L1 blockade with atezolizumab in urothelial cancer. TCR sequencing covered pretreatment tumor samples and matched, serially collected peripheral blood taken before and after atezolizumab treatment. Durable clinical benefit meant progression-free survival longer than 6 months, and TCR features were also tested against progression-free and overall survival. In the same patients who had TCR sequencing, pretreatment tumors also underwent whole exome sequencing and RNA sequencing. Durable clinical benefit was achieved by nine patients but not by the remaining 20. Just over 28 patients had pretreatment blood TCR-seq, 24 had at least one posttreatment blood collection, and 24 had tumor TCR-seq.

A total of 29 patients with locally advanced or metastatic urothelial carcinoma, treated at Memorial Sloan Kettering on a trial protocol, made up the cohort. Peripheral blood mononuclear cells were collected pretreatment and during treatment, with between 1 and 8 total time points obtained per patient. The Qiagen DNeasy Blood extraction kit was used to purify genomic DNA from total PBMCs and from tumor samples. Collected pretreatment and during treatment, PBMCs were isolated and stored as previously described. To estimate absolute template abundance from read counts, synthetic TCR analog templates were spiked into each PCR. The immunoSEQ assay was used to amplify TCRbeta CDR3 regions from genomic DNA with bias-controlled V and J gene primers. Sequencing of rearranged TCRbeta segments was performed at approximately 20X coverage. Concerning the study's data processing: Clustering was used to correct sequencing errors, and CDR3s were annotated against IMGT to assign V, D and J genes. Out-of-frame and stop-codon sequences were excluded, and only productive TCRbeta rearrangements were used in downstream analyses. To compute clonality, Shannon entropy was normalized by the log of the number of unique productive sequences and then subtracted from one. Fisher's exact test with Benjamini-Hochberg correction, at a threshold of adjusted p below 0.01, was used to find clones that differed between time points or between blood and tumor. Here the immuneACCESS table is served through TCRdb, limited to in-frame sequences with V and J called. Missing clones are a known gap in these copies; in checked studies unresolved V genes cover under half, and the rest lacks a known reason. The D gene and trimming were derived from the DNA, and the V and J assignments and clone size from that table. Across this sample there are about 71,000 clones, with approximately 88% seen only once. The ten largest clones add up to 3% to 4% of the sample.

The germline V gene gives CDR1 as SQVTM and CDR2 as ANQGSEA. Including the terminal cysteine and phenylalanine, the CDR3 comprises 15 residues. Kept here is only the CDR3 DNA, which spans 45 bases and is read in frame from base 1. For this chain, trimming is 4 bases at the V end and 9 bases at the J end, and the number of junction bases without a gene match is 7. Study-wide findings and limitations: Patients with durable benefit showed greater expansion of tumor-associated TCR clones in peripheral blood 3 weeks after starting treatment (n ≈ 21, p = 0.022). Improved progression-free and overall survival was found to be associated with pretreatment peripheral blood TCR clonality below the median. Because of the small sample size (n ≈ 29) and the many exploratory analyses performed, the results are intended to be regarded as hypothesis-generating.

The receptor's source is a man in his 60s with urothelial cancer. The sequencing used PBMCs, collected around atezolizumab (anti-PD-L1) treatment. The V and J genes are TRBV29-1 and TRBJ2-1; 15 central bases correspond to TRBD2. The DNA sequence is given as TGCAGCGTTGGGACTAGCGGGAGGGGGGCAAGTGAGCAGTTCTTC. It is translated as CSVGTSGRGASEQFF.